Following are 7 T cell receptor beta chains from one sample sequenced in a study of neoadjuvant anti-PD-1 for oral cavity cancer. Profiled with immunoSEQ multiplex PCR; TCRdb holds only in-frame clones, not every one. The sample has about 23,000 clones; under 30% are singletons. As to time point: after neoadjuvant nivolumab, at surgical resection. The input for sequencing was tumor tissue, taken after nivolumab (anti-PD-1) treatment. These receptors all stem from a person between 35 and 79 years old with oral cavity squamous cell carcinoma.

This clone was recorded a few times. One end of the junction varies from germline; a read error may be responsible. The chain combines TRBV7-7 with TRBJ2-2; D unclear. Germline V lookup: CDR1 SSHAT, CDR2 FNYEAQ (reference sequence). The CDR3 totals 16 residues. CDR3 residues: CASSPSSSVNTGELFF. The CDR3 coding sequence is TGTGCTAGCAGCCCTAGTTCGTCCGTAAACACCGGGGAGCTGTTTTTT.

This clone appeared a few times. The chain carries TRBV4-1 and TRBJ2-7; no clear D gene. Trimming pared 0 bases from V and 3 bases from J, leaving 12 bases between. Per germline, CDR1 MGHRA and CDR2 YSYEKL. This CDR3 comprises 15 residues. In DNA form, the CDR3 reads TGCGCCAGCAGCCAAGATTCGTCGCCGGGCTACGAGCAGTACTTC. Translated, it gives CASSQDSSPGYEQYF.

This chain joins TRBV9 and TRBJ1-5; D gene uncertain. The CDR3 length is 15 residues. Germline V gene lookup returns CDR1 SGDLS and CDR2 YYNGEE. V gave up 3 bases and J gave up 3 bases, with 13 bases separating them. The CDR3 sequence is CASSETLAANQPQHF. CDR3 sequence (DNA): TGTGCCAGCAGCGAGACATTGGCGGCCAATCAGCCCCAGCATTTT. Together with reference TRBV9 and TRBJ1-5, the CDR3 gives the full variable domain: DSGVTQTPKHLITATGQRVTLRCSPRSGDLSVYWYQQSLDQGLQFLIQYYNGEERAKGNILERFSAQQFPDLHSELNLSSLELGDSALYFCASSETLAANQPQHFGDGTRLSIL.

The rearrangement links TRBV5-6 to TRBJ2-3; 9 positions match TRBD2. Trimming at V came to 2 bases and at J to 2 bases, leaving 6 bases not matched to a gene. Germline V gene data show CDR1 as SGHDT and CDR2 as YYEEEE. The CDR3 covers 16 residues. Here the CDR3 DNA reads TGTGCCAGCAGCTTTCGTAGACTAGCGGACACAGATACGCAGTATTTT. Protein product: CASSFRRLADTDTQYF.

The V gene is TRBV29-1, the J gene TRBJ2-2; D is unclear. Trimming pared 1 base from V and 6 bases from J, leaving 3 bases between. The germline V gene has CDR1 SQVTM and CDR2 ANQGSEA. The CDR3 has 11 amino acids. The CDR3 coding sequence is TGCAGCGTTGAAGTTCCCGGGGAGCTGTTTTTT. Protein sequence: CSVEVPGELFF.

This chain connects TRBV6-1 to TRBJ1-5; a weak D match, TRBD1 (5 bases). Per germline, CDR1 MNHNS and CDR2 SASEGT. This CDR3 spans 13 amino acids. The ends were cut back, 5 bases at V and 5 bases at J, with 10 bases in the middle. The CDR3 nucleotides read TGTGCCAGCAGTTTACAGGATTATCAGCCCCAGCATTTT. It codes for CASSLQDYQPQHF.

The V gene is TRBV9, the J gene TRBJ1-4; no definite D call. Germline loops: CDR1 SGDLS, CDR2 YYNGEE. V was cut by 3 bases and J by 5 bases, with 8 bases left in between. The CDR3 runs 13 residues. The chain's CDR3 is CASSGWGNEKLFF. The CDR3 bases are TGTGCCAGCAGCGGATGGGGAAATGAAAAACTGTTTTTT.